This T cell receptor beta chain was captured by sequencing in a study of shared clonotypes between healthy human individuals. Findings of the study overall: Compared with memory subsets, naive subsets generally had larger estimated richness. The sharing of around 5% of naive CD4 clonotypes was seen across a handful of donors. The study found lower generation probabilities in non-shared clonotypes than in those shared by all four donors.

Naive CD45RA+ and memory CD45RA-negative subsets were split from CD4+ cells. Comments on this clone: Its antigen remains unknown.

CDR1 is SGHDN, CDR2 FVKESK, per germline. Trimming cost V 0 bases and J 5 bases, with 16 bases left between them. The length of the CDR3 is 16 residues. Sequenced by immunoSEQ multiplex PCR; TCRdb stores in-frame clones only, minus some. The sample has more than 2,000,000 clones, over 85% seen once; the top ten hold 0.3% to 0.4%. Specimen: naive CD4+ T cells from PBMCs. The subset: CD45RA+ positively selected. The chain employs TRBV14 and TRBJ1-1, with no clear D. This TCR derives from a man between 18 and 29 years old in good health. Some clones in this sample may be carry-over from other donors' samples. The CDR3 reads CASSQDGRLLGTEAFF. Here the CDR3 DNA reads TGTGCCAGCAGCCAAGATGGAAGACTACTCGGGACTGAAGCTTTCTTT.